This T cell receptor (beta chain) was recovered during a study of blood T cell repertoires in COVID-19. Study overall: The samples span acute and convalescent COVID-19 from the United States, Italy and Spain.

In the original analysis: Counts of nucleated cells, estimated from reference gene primer amplification, were obtained. TCRdb keeps only in-frame clones here, not all; method: immunoSEQ multiplex PCR. For V, J and clone size, that table is used; D and trimming come from the DNA. The sample records some 120,000 clones, around 74% being singletons. CDR3 length equals 14 residues. CDR1 LNHDA and CDR2 SQIVND come from the germline V gene (reference sequence). Trimming took off 6 bases at V and 3 bases at J, with 11 bases between the two ends. V usage is TRBV19 and J usage is TRBJ2-2, with a weak D call TRBD1 (5 bases). The sequence was obtained from a man older than 75 with COVID-19, enrolled during active disease. Input material: peripheral blood. CDR3 bases: TGTGCCAGTAGGGGTCAGGGATACACCGGGGAGCTGTTTTTT. This sequence encodes CASRGQGYTGELFF.